The 15 T cell receptor beta chains in this list originate from one sample, sequenced in a study of OX40 agonist ivuxolimab in advanced cancers. The assay was immunoSEQ multiplex PCR, and TCRdb's table has in-frame clones only and misses some. This sample carries tens of thousands of clones, roughly 92% of them seen once, and the ten largest clones take about 0.45%. The source was CD4+ or CD8+ T cells sorted from blood, collected in a trial of the OX40 agonist ivuxolimab. The receptor source for this set is an adult with an advanced solid tumor such as melanoma, head and neck, liver or kidney cancer.

J is TRBJ2-7 and V is TRBV9; maybe TRBD2 (6 bases). Germline V CDR1 and CDR2: SGDLS, YYNGEE. The CDR3 loop spans 16 amino acids. Between the trimmed V and J ends, which lost 0 bases and 3 bases, there was a span of 16 bases. The CDR3, as DNA: TGTGCCAGCAGCGTAGGGCCCGGGAGTTTGGACTACGAGCAGTACTTC. It specifies CASSVGPGSLDYEQYF.

CDR3 sequence: CASSLVASPNPDTQYF. The CDR3 DNA sequence: TGCGCCAGCAGCTTGGTAGCTAGCCCGAATCCAGATACGCAGTATTTT. The chain combines TRBV5-1 with TRBJ2-3, with D tentatively TRBD2 (5 bases). Germline CDR1 and CDR2: SGHRS and YFSETQ. This CDR3 is built from 16 residues. V was pared by 0 bases and J by 4 bases, with 15 bases between.

The V gene is TRBV5-1, the J gene TRBJ1-4; no clear D. The CDR3 is 14 amino acids. The V gene's germline CDR1 is SGHRS and CDR2 YFSETQ. V gave up 4 bases and J gave up 8 bases, with 15 bases separating them. The CDR3 loop is CASSLLSGREKLFF. In DNA, the CDR3 is TGCGCCAGCAGCCTCCTTTCGGGTAGGGAAAAACTGTTTTTT.

V is TRBV5-1 and J is TRBJ2-5, with D maybe TRBD1 (6 bases). V dropped 1 base and J dropped 5 bases, with 15 bases sitting between them. Germline V lookup: CDR1 SGHRS, CDR2 YFSETQ. CDR3 size: 15 residues. The CDR3 reads CASSLTGTPGETQYF. As DNA, the CDR3 is TGCGCCAGCAGCTTGACAGGGACCCCCGGTGAGACCCAGTACTTC.

The chain links TRBV18 to TRBJ1-5, with 8 bases aligning to TRBD1. The CDR3 is made up of 15 amino acids. With 4 bases clipped from V and 3 bases from J, the junction kept 5 bases outside the gene matches. Germline CDR1 reads KGHSH; CDR2 reads LQKENI. The CDR3 DNA is TGTGCCAGCTCACAGGACAGGGCACTCAATCAGCCCCAGCATTTT. It translates to CASSQDRALNQPQHF.

This clone has a handful of counts. The gene calls are TRBV6-1 and TRBJ1-2; possibly TRBD1 for D (5 bases). The V end lost 1 base, the J end lost 3 bases, and 6 bases lay between the germline ends. The CDR3 loop spans 13 amino acids. CDR1 is MNHNS and CDR2 is SASEGT in the germline V gene. CDR3 in DNA: TGTGCCAGCAGTGAAGAGGGGCACTATGGCTACACCTTC. Residues: CASSEEGHYGYTF.

The chain has TRBV9 and TRBJ1-1; no firm D call. CDR1 SGDLS and CDR2 YYNGEE come from the germline V gene. The V end was cut by 5 bases, the J end by 3 bases, with 11 bases between. The CDR3 runs to 13 residues. The CDR3 spells CASSLVADTEAFF. The CDR3 DNA reads as TGTGCCAGCAGTTTGGTGGCGGACACTGAAGCTTTCTTT.

This chain connects TRBV7-2 to TRBJ2-3; unclear D gene. The CDR3 is 13 amino acids. Per the germline V gene, CDR1 is SGHTA and CDR2 is FQGNSA. Between the trimmed V and J ends, which lost 6 bases and 1 base, there was a span of 8 bases. The CDR3 sequence is CASRDVGTDTQYF. In DNA, the CDR3 is TGTGCCAGCAGGGACGTGGGCACAGATACGCAGTATTTT.

The chain links TRBV5-1 to TRBJ1-1; TRBD1 is a possible D gene (6 bases). CDR1 SGHRS and CDR2 YFSETQ come from the germline V gene. Trimming took off 0 bases at V and 3 bases at J, with 15 bases between the two ends. The CDR3 is 16 residues long. CDR3 bases: TGCGCCAGCAGCTTGGTCGCAGGGGAGGGGGACACTGAAGCTTTCTTT. Its translation: CASSLVAGEGDTEAFF.

This clone occurred a few times. The CDR3 sequence: CASSSQNEAFF. The CDR3 region has the DNA TGTGCCAGCTCTTCTCAGAATGAAGCTTTCTTT. The J gene is TRBJ1-1, the V gene TRBV18; the D is unclear. V was trimmed by 6 bases and J by 7 bases, leaving 9 bases between them. The V gene's germline CDR1 is KGHSH and CDR2 LQKENI. This CDR3 region has 11 residues.

This clone was detected only once. The chain links TRBV10-3 to TRBJ1-1, with a tentative D call TRBD1 (5 bases). V lost 2 bases and J 4 bases, leaving 14 bases between the germline ends. The CDR3 consists of 15 residues. Germline V gene data show CDR1 as ENHRY and CDR2 as SYGVKD. DNA for the CDR3: TGTGCCATCAGTGAGCCCCGGGGGGAGGTCACTGAAGCTTTCTTT. Translated, it gives CAISEPRGEVTEAFF.

CDR3 loop: CASSLGQVGFTEAFF. The CDR3 nucleotides are TGTGCCAGCAGCCTGGGACAGGTTGGGTTCACTGAAGCTTTCTTT. The V call is TRBV7-2, the J call TRBJ1-1, with 8 bases identical to TRBD1. The junction had 9 bases not matched to a gene; V was cut back by 5 bases and J by 4 bases. The CDR3 covers 15 residues. Germline values: CDR1 SGHTA, CDR2 FQGNSA.

The V gene is TRBV10-3, the J gene TRBJ1-1; 8 bases match TRBD1. After removal of 2 bases from V and 5 bases from J, the junction contained 1 base not matched to a gene. Germline V CDR1 and CDR2: ENHRY, SYGVKD. CDR3 size: 13 residues. CDR3 in amino acids: CAISEQGATEAFF. DNA for the CDR3: TGTGCCATCAGTGAGCAGGGGGCAACTGAAGCTTTCTTT.

CDR3: CASSALAGGPSYNEQFF. CDR3 DNA: TGTGCCAGCAGCGCCTTGGCGGGAGGTCCCTCCTACAATGAGCAGTTCTTC. The chain carries TRBV6-4 and TRBJ2-1, with 8 bases that match TRBD2. V lost 6 bases, J lost 0 bases, and 10 bases stayed unmatched. Germline lookup yields CDR1 MRHNA and CDR2 SNTAGT. The CDR3 covers 17 residues.

This clone was detected only once. The rearrangement links TRBV6-6 to TRBJ1-1; D is ambiguous. This CDR3 comprises 14 residues. Germline CDR1 is MNHNY and CDR2 is SVGAGI (reference sequence). The V gene lost 4 bases and the J gene lost 8 bases, with 17 bases spanning the gap. This CDR3 reads CASSSSGWQTEAFF. As DNA, the CDR3 is TGTGCCAGCAGTTCATCGGGGTGGCAAACCGAAGCTTTCTTT.